The 31 T cell receptor beta chains presented below share a single source sample, sequenced in a study of blood T cell repertoires in COVID-19. TCRdb's copy holds only in-frame clones and misses some; the assay was immunoSEQ multiplex PCR. The table shows 200,000 to 250,000 clones, with 86% occurring only once. Sequenced sample: peripheral blood. The source is a woman of 80 years or more with COVID-19, enrolled during active disease.

The genes are TRBV6-5 and TRBJ1-2; the match to TRBD1 covers 7 bases. The CDR3 loop spans 15 amino acids. Per germline, CDR1 MNHEY and CDR2 SVGAGI. The junction had 7 bases not matched to a gene; V was cut back by 2 bases and J by 4 bases. The CDR3 loop reads CASSYDLTGLYGYTF. The CDR3 DNA reads as TGTGCCAGCAGTTACGATTTGACAGGGCTCTATGGCTACACCTTC.

This chain links TRBV4-1 with TRBJ1-4; D ambiguous. CDR3 size: 12 residues. Germline assignment: CDR1 MGHRA and CDR2 YSYEKL. Deletions cut 3 bases from V and 8 bases from J, with 7 bases between. CDR3: CASSQPGEKLFF. The CDR3 bases are TGCGCCAGCAGCCAGCCGGGGGAAAAACTGTTTTTT.

This clone was detected only a few times. The J gene is TRBJ1-3, the V gene TRBV28; tentative D call: TRBD1 (5 bases). The V gene's germline CDR1 is MDHEN and CDR2 SYDVKM. This CDR3 contains 19 residues. With 8 bases removed from V and 1 base from J, the gap between germline ends came to 27 bases. The CDR3 nucleotides are TGTGCCAGCGTCCCGGGGTGGGGGAGGAAAGCGGGTTCTGGAAACACCATATATTTT. Translated: CASVPGWGRKAGSGNTIYF.

About this clone: One end of the junction does not line up with germline, which may come from a read error. The chain joins TRBV7-7 to TRBJ1-2, with 7 bases identical to TRBD1. This CDR3 is 14 amino acids long. Germline V lookup: CDR1 SSHAT, CDR2 FNYEAQ (reference sequence). CDR3 in amino acids: CASSSSTGNYGHTF. CDR3 DNA sequence: TGTGCTAGCAGCTCTTCGACAGGGAACTATGGCCACACCTTC.

The chain uses TRBV29-1 and TRBJ2-1, with 14 nucleotides matching TRBD2. Germline V gene sequence: CDR1 SQVTM, CDR2 ANQGSEA. This CDR3 contains 16 residues. V shed 7 bases, J shed 4 bases, and the junction held 9 bases outside the gene matches. The CDR3 nucleotides are TGCAGCGGCCTGACTAGCGGGGGGGCGACATACAATGAGCAGTTCTTC. Residues: CSGLTSGGATYNEQFF.

This clone was picked up a small number of times. The chain recombines TRBV19 with TRBJ1-4; maybe TRBD1 (6 bases). The germline CDR1 and CDR2 sequences are LNHDA and SQIVND (reference sequence). The CDR3 covers 14 residues. Trimming left V 6 bases short and J 8 bases short, with 16 bases between. CDR3: CASSSTGLREKLFF. In nucleotides, the CDR3 is TGTGCCAGTAGCTCTACAGGGTTGAGAGAAAAACTGTTTTTT.

This chain uses TRBV11-2 with TRBJ1-1; D is possibly TRBD1 (5 bases). The germline V gene has CDR1 SGHAT and CDR2 FQNNGV. The CDR3 loop spans 13 amino acids. V dropped 5 bases and J dropped 4 bases, with 11 bases sitting between them. CDR3 residues: CASSVGLSTEAFF. CDR3 nucleotides: TGTGCCAGCAGCGTGGGACTGAGCACTGAAGCTTTCTTT.

The CDR3 sequence is CASSQAGGSGEAFF. Written as DNA, the CDR3 is TGTGCCAGCAGCCAAGCAGGGGGGAGCGGTGAAGCTTTCTTT. The V call is TRBV3-1 (or the pseudogene TRBV3-2), the J call TRBJ1-1, with 7 bases that match TRBD1. Losses at the gene ends were 1 base for V and 7 bases for J; bases not matched to a gene: 6. The CDR3 totals 14 residues. CDR1 LGHDT and CDR2 YNNKEL come from the germline V gene (reference sequence).

The CDR3 sequence: CASSPTTGEAFF. In DNA, the CDR3 is TGTGCCAGCTCTCCGACGACAGGAGAAGCTTTCTTT. The V gene is TRBV18, the J gene TRBJ1-1; maybe TRBD1 (6 bases). The CDR3 extends over 12 amino acids. Germline values: CDR1 KGHSH, CDR2 LQKENI. The V and J ends lost 6 bases and 8 bases respectively, with 13 bases between them.

J is TRBJ2-5 and V is TRBV7-9; weak D call: TRBD1 (6 bases). CDR1 is SEHNR and CDR2 is FQNEAQ in the germline V gene (reference sequence). V was trimmed by 0 bases and J by 5 bases, leaving 13 bases between them. This CDR3 contains 15 residues. The CDR3 here is CASSLAQGRMETQYF. For the CDR3, the DNA is TGTGCCAGCAGCTTAGCACAGGGTAGGATGGAGACCCAGTACTTC.

The genes are TRBV5-5 and TRBJ2-7; 9 nucleotides agree with TRBD2. The V and J ends lost 4 bases and 0 bases, in that order; junction bases with no gene match: 5. The CDR3 length is 15 residues. Per the germline V gene, CDR1 is SGHKS and CDR2 is YYEKEE (reference sequence). The CDR3 bases are TGTGCCAGCAGCCTAGCGGGGCCCGGCTCCTACGAGCAGTACTTC. Its translation: CASSLAGPGSYEQYF. Filled out from reference TRBV5-5 and TRBJ2-7, the complete variable domain reads DAGVTQSPTHLIKTRGQQVTLRCSPISGHKSVSWYQQVLGQGPQFIFQYYEKEERGRGNFPDRFSARQFPNYSSELNVNALLLGDSALYLCASSLAGPGSYEQYFGPGTRLTVT.

The chain carries TRBV6-5 and TRBJ2-2, with TRBD1 matching 8 bases. Per the germline V gene, CDR1 is MNHEY and CDR2 is SVGAGI. Trimming at V came to 6 bases and at J to 5 bases, leaving 5 bases not matched to a gene. The CDR3 has 14 residues. In nucleotides, the CDR3 is TGTGCCAGCAGACCAGGACAGGGAACCGGGGAGCTGTTTTTT. As protein: CASRPGQGTGELFF.

The chain has TRBV3-1 (or the pseudogene TRBV3-2) and TRBJ1-2, with D perhaps matching TRBD1 (5 bases). The germline gives CDR1 LGHDT, CDR2 YNNKEL (reference sequence). This CDR3 contains 14 residues. With 2 bases removed from V and 3 bases from J, the gap between germline ends came to 10 bases. CDR3 in amino acids: CASSQRGKDYGYTF. The CDR3 DNA follows: TGTGCCAGCAGCCAAAGGGGCAAAGACTATGGCTACACCTTC.

The chain uses TRBV5-1 and TRBJ1-1; 7 bases fit TRBD1. Trimming removed 1 base from V and 1 base from J; junction bases left unmatched: 4. The CDR3 covers 15 residues. Germline V gene data show CDR1 as SGHRS and CDR2 as YFSETQ. The CDR3 protein is CASSLRTGGNTEAFF. As DNA, the CDR3 is TGCGCCAGCAGCTTGAGGACAGGAGGGAACACTGAAGCTTTCTTT.

The chain uses TRBV18 and TRBJ2-1; D remains unclear. The V and J ends lost 0 bases and 5 bases respectively, with 8 bases between them. Germline CDR1 and CDR2: KGHSH and LQKENI. This CDR3 contains 14 residues. The CDR3 protein is CASSPPQANNEQFF. CDR3 nucleotide sequence: TGTGCCAGCTCACCACCGCAGGCCAACAATGAGCAGTTCTTC.

The chain links TRBV27 to TRBJ1-1, with unresolved D. Germline CDR1 reads MNHEY; CDR2 reads SMNVEV (reference sequence). V was cut by 2 bases and J by 1 base, with 8 bases left in between. CDR3 length: 14 amino acids. The CDR3 loop reads CASSLIGPNTEAFF. Written as DNA, the CDR3 is TGTGCCAGCAGTTTAATTGGCCCGAACACTGAAGCTTTCTTT.

The chain couples TRBV19 to TRBJ2-5; TRBD1 matches at 7 bases. Germline-derived CDR1 and CDR2 are LNHDA and SQIVND (reference sequence). The CDR3 has 15 amino acids. The V segment lost 5 bases and the J segment 5 bases; nucleotides outside the gene matches: 11. The CDR3 region is CASSPQTGKGETQYF. CDR3 bases: TGTGCCAGTAGTCCCCAGACAGGGAAGGGGGAGACCCAGTACTTC.

The genes are TRBV9 and TRBJ1-6; D unclear. Germline CDR1 and CDR2: SGDLS and YYNGEE. The CDR3 has 16 residues. V dropped 3 bases and J dropped 1 base, with 11 bases sitting between them. CDR3 loop: CASSDGGRSYNSPLHF. The CDR3 nucleotides read TGTGCCAGCAGCGACGGAGGGAGGTCCTATAATTCACCCCTCCACTTT.

This clone has a handful of counts. The chain links TRBV5-6 to TRBJ2-7; the match to TRBD2 covers 8 bases. This CDR3 spans 14 amino acids. Germline trimming cut 3 bases from V and 0 bases from J; bases unmatched to any gene: 2. Germline V gene data show CDR1 as SGHDT and CDR2 as YYEEEE. Written as DNA, the CDR3 is TGTGCCAGCAGCTGGACTAGCCGCTCCTACGAGCAGTACTTC. Protein: CASSWTSRSYEQYF.

The chain couples TRBV9 to TRBJ1-2, with 7 bases that match TRBD1. J was trimmed by 8 bases and V by 0 bases; bases with no gene match: 4. The CDR3 extends over 13 amino acids. Germline CDR1 and CDR2: SGDLS and YYNGEE. The CDR3 DNA is TGTGCCAGCAGCGTAGACAGGGGTGGAGGCTACACCTTC. Amino acids: CASSVDRGGGYTF.

This clone was observed a few times. J is TRBJ2-7 and V is TRBV4-1; 12 bases agree with TRBD2. V gave up 4 bases and J gave up 2 bases; unmatched junction bases: 3. CDR1 and CDR2 from the germline V gene are MGHRA and YSYEKL. This CDR3 is built from 15 residues. CDR3 protein: CASSRRTSGTYEQYF. Written as DNA, the CDR3 is TGCGCCAGCAGCCGCCGGACTAGCGGGACCTACGAGCAGTACTTC.

V usage is TRBV30 and J usage is TRBJ1-2; 10 bases are a match to TRBD1. This CDR3 contains 13 residues. Germline values: CDR1 GTSNPN, CDR2 SVGIG (reference sequence). V shed 3 bases, J shed 7 bases, and the junction held 5 bases outside the gene matches. This chain's CDR3 is CAWSRQGAGGYTF. The CDR3 DNA reads as TGTGCCTGGAGCCGACAGGGGGCTGGTGGCTACACCTTC.

The V gene is TRBV5-8, the J gene TRBJ1-2, with 8 bases aligning to TRBD1. V gave up 5 bases and J gave up 3 bases; unmatched junction bases: 9. The germline V gene encodes CDR1 SGHTS and CDR2 YDEGEE. This CDR3 is built from 15 residues. The CDR3 protein is CASSPQGASDYGYTF. CDR3 nucleotide sequence: TGTGCCAGCAGTCCTCAGGGGGCCTCTGACTATGGCTACACCTTC.

This clone appeared a few times. CDR3 nucleotide sequence: TGTGCCAGCAGCCATCGGGACAGCAGGGGCGGCTACACCTTC. This translates into CASSHRDSRGGYTF. The chain carries TRBV3-1 (or the pseudogene TRBV3-2) and TRBJ1-2; 7 bases map to TRBD1. Trimming removed 3 bases from V and 8 bases from J; junction bases left unmatched: 9. The CDR3 has 14 amino acids. Germline loops: CDR1 LGHDT, CDR2 YNNKEL (reference sequence).

CDR3 region: CASSQDSKTGGIGNTIYF. The CDR3 nucleotides are TGTGCCAGCAGCCAAGATAGTAAAACAGGGGGTATTGGAAACACCATATATTTT. This chain joins TRBV4-2 and TRBJ1-3; 8 bases line up with TRBD1. The germline CDR1 and CDR2 sequences are LGHNA and YNFKEQ. J lost 3 bases, V lost 0 bases, and 10 bases had no gene match. The CDR3 sequence is 18 residues long.

The CDR3 reads CASSPLRGGGRGTFEQYF. The DNA of the CDR3 is TGTGCCAGCAGCCCGCTGCGGGGGGGAGGCCGCGGTACGTTCGAGCAGTACTTC. The chain employs TRBV3-1 (or the pseudogene TRBV3-2) and TRBJ2-7, with 9 bases lining up with TRBD2. The CDR3 is 18 amino acids. The trim removed 4 bases at V and 6 bases at J, leaving 19 bases unmatched. CDR1 is LGHDT and CDR2 is YNNKEL in the germline V gene (reference sequence).

The chain is built from TRBV28 and TRBJ2-7, with a possible D match to TRBD1 (5 bases). The CDR3 is made up of 15 amino acids. In germline, CDR1 is MDHEN, CDR2 SYDVKM. Trimming cost V 4 bases and J 1 base, with 14 bases left between them. CDR3 in amino acids: CASSSTPAGSYEQYV. The CDR3 coding sequence is TGTGCCAGCAGTTCCACCCCGGCAGGGTCCTACGAGCAGTACGTC.

This chain links TRBV5-1 with TRBJ2-1, with TRBD2 identical over 14 bases. The J segment lost 6 bases and the V segment lost 0 bases, leaving 11 bases of the junction unmatched. CDR1 is SGHRS, CDR2 YFSETQ, per germline. This CDR3 contains 19 residues. The CDR3 DNA follows: TGCGCCAGCAGCTTGGGACTAGCGGGGGGGCCGGGAGGCGGCAATGAGCAGTTCTTC. Translated, it gives CASSLGLAGGPGGGNEQFF.

V usage is TRBV10-3 and J usage is TRBJ1-1; D is possibly TRBD1 (6 bases). V dropped 3 bases and J dropped 8 bases, with 10 bases sitting between them. Germline CDR1 is ENHRY and CDR2 is SYGVKD. This CDR3 region has 12 residues. DNA of the CDR3: TGTGCCATCAGTGACGGACAGCCGGAAGCTTTCTTT. As protein: CAISDGQPEAFF.

The chain has TRBV7-9 and TRBJ2-7; no clear D. CDR1 SEHNR and CDR2 FQNEAQ come from the germline V gene (reference sequence). Trimming took off 6 bases at V and 7 bases at J, with 16 bases between the two ends. This CDR3 contains 13 residues. The CDR3 nucleotides read TGTGCCAGCAGTCGAGATGAAGCGAGGGAGCAGTACGTC. It codes for CASSRDEAREQYV.

The chain uses TRBV7-9 and TRBJ2-7; D may be TRBD1 (5 bases). This CDR3 region has 17 residues. Trimming shortened V by 1 base and J by 3 bases, and 19 bases separated the two germline ends. From germline, CDR1 is SEHNR and CDR2 FQNEAQ (reference sequence). The CDR3 DNA is TGTGCCAGCAGCTTAGAAGGGGCAGTCGAAATCATCTACGAGCAGTACTTC. Translating it yields CASSLEGAVEIIYEQYF.